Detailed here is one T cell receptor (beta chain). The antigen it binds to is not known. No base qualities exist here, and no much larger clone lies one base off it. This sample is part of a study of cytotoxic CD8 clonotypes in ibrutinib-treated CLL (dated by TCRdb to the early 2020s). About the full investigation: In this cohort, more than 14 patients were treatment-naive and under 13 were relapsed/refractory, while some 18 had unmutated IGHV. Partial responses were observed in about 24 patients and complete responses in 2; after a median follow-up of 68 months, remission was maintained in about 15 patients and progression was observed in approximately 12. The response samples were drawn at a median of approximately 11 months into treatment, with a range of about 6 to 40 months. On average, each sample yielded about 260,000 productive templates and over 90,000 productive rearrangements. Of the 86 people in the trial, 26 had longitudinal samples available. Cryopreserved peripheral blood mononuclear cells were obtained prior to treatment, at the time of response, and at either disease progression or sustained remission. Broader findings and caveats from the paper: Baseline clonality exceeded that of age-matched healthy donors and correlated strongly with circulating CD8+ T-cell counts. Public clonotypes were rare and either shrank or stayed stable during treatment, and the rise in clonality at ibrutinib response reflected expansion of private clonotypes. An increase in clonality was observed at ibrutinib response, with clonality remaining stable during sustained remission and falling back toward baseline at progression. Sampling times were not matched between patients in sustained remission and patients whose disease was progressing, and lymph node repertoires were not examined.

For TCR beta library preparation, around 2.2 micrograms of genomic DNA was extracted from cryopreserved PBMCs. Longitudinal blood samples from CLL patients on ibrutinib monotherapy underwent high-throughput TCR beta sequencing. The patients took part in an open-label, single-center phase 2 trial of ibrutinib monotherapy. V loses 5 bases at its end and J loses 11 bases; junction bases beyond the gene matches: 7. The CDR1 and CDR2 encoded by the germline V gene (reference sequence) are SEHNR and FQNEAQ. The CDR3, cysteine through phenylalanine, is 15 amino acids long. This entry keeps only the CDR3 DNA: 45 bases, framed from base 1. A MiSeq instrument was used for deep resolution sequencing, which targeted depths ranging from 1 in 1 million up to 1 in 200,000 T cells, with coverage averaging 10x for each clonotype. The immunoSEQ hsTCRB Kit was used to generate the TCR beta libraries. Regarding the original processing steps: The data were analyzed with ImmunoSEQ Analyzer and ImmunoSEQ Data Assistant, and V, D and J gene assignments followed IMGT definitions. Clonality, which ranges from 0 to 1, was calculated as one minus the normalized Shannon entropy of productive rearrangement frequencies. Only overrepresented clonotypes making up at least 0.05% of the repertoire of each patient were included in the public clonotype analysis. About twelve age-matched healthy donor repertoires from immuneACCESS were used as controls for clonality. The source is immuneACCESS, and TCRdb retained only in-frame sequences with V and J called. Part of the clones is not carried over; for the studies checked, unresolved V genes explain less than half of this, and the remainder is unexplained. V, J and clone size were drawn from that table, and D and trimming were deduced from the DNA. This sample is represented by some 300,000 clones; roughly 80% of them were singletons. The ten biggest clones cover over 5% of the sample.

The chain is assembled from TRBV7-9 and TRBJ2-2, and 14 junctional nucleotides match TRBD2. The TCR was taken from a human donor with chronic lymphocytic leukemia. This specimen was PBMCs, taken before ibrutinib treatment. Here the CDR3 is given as CASSMGLAGVGELFF. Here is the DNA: TGTGCCAGCAGCATGGGACTAGCGGGAGTCGGAGAGCTGTTTTTT. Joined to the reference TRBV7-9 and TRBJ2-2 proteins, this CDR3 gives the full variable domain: DTGVSQNPRHKITKRGQNVTFRCDPISEHNRLYWYRQTLGQGPEFLTYFQNEAQLEKSRLLSDRFSAERPKGSFSTLEIQRTEQGDSAMYLCASSMGLAGVGELFFGEGSRLTVL.